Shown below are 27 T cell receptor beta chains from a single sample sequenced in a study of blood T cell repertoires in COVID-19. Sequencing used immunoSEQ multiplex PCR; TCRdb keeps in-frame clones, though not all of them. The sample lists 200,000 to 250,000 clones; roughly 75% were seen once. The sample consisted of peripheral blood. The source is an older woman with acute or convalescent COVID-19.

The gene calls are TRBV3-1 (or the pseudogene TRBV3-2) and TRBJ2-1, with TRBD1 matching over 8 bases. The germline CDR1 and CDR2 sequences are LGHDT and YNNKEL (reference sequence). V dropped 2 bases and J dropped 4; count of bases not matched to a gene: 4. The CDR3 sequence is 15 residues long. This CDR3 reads CASSQSTGGYNEQFF. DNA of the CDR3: TGTGCCAGCAGCCAAAGCACAGGGGGGTACAATGAGCAGTTCTTC.

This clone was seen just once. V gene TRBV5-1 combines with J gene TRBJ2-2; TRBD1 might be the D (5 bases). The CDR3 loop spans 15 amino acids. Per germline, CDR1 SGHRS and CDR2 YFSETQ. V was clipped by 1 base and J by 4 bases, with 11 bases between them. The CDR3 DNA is TGCGCCAGCAGCTTGTTTGGGGCGAGCACCGGGGAGCTGTTTTTT. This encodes CASSLFGASTGELFF.

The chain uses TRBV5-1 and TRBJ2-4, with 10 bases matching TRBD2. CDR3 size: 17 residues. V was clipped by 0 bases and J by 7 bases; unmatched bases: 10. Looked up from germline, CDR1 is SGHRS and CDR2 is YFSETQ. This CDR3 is CASSLGGLASPWNIQYF. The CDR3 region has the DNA TGCGCCAGCAGCTTGGGGGGACTAGCGTCCCCTTGGAACATTCAGTACTTC. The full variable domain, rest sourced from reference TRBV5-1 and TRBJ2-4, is KAGVTQTPRYLIKTRGQQVTLSCSPISGHRSVSWYQQTPGQGLQFLFEYFSETQRNKGNFPGRFSGRQFSNSRSEMNVSTLELGDSALYLCASSLGGLASPWNIQYFGAGTRLSVL.

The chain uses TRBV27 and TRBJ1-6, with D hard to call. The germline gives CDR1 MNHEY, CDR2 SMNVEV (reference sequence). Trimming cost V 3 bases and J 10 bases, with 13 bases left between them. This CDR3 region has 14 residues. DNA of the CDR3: TGTGCCAGCAGTTTGTGGAGGGATCGGTCACCCCTCCACTTT. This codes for CASSLWRDRSPLHF.

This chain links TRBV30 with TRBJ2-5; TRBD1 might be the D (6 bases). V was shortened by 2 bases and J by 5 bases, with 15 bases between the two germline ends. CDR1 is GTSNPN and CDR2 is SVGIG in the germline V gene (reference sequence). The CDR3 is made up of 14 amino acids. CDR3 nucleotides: TGTGCCTGGAGTAAACAGGGCAGGGTTGAGACCCAGTACTTC. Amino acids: CAWSKQGRVETQYF.

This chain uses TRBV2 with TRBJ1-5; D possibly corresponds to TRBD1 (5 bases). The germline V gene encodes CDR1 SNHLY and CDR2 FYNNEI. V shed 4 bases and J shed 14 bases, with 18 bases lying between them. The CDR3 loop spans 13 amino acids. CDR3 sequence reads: CASSGLRDSYEHF. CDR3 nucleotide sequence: TGTGCCAGCAGTGGCCTCCGGGACTCCTACGAGCATTTT.

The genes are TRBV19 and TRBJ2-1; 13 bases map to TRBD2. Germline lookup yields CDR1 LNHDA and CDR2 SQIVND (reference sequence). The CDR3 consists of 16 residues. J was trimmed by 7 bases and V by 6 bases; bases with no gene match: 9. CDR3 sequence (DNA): TGTGCCAGTAGACCCCTACTAGCGGGAGGGGTAAATGAGCAGTTCTTC. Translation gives CASRPLLAGGVNEQFF.

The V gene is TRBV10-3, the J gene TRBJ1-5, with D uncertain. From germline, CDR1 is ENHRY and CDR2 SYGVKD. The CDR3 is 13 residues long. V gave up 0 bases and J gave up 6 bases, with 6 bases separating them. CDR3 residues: CAISESTGQPQHF. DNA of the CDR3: TGTGCCATCAGTGAGTCGACGGGTCAGCCCCAGCATTTT.

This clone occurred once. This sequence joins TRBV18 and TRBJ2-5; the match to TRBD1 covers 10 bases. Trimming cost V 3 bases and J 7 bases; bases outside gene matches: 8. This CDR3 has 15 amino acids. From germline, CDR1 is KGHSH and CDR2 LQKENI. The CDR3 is CASSPMTGGSGTQYF. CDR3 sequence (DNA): TGTGCCAGCTCACCTATGACAGGGGGCTCCGGGACCCAGTACTTC.

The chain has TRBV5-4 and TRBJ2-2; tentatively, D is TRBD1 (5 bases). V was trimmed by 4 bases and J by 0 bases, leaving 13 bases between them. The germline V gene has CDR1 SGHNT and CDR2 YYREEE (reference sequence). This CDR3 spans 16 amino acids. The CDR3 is CASSLGSRANTGELFF. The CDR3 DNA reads TGTGCCAGCAGCCTGGGAAGCAGGGCGAACACCGGGGAGCTGTTTTTT.

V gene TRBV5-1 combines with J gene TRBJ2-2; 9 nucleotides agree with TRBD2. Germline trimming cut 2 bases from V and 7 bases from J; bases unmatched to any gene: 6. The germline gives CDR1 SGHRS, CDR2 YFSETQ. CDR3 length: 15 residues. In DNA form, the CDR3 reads TGCGCCAGCAGCTTCTTAGCGGGAGCCGACGGGGAGCTGTTTTTT. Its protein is CASSFLAGADGELFF. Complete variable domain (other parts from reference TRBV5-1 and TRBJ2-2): KAGVTQTPRYLIKTRGQQVTLSCSPISGHRSVSWYQQTPGQGLQFLFEYFSETQRNKGNFPGRFSGRQFSNSRSEMNVSTLELGDSALYLCASSFLAGADGELFFGEGSRLTVL.

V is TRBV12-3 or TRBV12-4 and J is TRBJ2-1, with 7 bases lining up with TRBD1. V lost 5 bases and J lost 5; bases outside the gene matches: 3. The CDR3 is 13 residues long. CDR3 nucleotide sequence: TGTGCCAGCAGTGATACAGGGGACAATGAGCAGTTCTTC. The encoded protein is CASSDTGDNEQFF.

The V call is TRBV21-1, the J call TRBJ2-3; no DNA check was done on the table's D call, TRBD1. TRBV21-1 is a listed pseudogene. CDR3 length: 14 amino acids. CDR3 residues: CASSKGTHTDTQYF. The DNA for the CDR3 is TGTGCCAGCAGCAAAGGGACACACACAGATACGCAGTATTTT.

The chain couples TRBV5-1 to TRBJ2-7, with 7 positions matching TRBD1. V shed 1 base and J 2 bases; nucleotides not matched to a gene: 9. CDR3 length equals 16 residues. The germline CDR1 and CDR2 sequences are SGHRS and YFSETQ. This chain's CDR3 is CASSLRAGTDPYEQYF. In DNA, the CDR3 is TGCGCCAGCAGCTTGCGGGCCGGGACAGACCCCTACGAGCAGTACTTC.

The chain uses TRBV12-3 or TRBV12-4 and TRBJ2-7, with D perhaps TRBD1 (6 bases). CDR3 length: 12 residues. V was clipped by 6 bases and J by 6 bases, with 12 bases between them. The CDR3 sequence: CASSSGAGEQYF. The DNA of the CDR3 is TGTGCCAGCAGCTCAGGGGCTGGCGAGCAGTACTTC.

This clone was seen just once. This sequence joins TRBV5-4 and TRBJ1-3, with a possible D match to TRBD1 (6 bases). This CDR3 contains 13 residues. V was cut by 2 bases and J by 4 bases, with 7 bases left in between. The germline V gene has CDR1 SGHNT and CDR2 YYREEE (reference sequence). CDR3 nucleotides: TGTGCCAGCAGCTTTGACAGGGGAAACACCATATATTTT. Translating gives CASSFDRGNTIYF.

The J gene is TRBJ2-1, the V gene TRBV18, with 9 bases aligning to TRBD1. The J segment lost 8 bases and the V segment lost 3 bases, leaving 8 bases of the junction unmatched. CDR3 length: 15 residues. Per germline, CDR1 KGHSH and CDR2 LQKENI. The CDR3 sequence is CASSPGQGVLHEQFF. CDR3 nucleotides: TGTGCCAGCTCACCGGGACAGGGCGTGTTGCATGAGCAGTTCTTC.

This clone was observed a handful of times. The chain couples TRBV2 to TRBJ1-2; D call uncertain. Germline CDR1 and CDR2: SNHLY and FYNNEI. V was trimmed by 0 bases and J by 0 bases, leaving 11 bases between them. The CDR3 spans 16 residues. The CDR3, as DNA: TGTGCCAGCAGTGAAGCGCGGGAGCTTACTAACTATGGCTACACCTTC. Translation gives CASSEARELTNYGYTF.

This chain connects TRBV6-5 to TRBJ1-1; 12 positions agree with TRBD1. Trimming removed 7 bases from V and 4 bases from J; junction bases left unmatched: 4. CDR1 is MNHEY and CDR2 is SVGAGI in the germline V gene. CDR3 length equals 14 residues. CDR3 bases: TGTGCCAGCACCTGGGACAGGGGGCCCACTGAAGCTTTCTTT. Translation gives CASTWDRGPTEAFF.

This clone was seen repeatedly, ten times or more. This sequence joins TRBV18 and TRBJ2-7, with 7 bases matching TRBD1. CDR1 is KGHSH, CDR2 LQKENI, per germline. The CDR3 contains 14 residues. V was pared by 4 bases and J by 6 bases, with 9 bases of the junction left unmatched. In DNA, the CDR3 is TGTGCCAGCTCACAAACGACAGGGTTCGTCGAGCAGTACTTC. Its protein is CASSQTTGFVEQYF.

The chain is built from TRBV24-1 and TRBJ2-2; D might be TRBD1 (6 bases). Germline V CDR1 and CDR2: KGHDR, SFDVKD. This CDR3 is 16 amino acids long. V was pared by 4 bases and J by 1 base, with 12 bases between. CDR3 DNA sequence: TGTGCCACCAGTGACCCAGGGGCGAGGAACACCGGGGAGCTGTTTTTT. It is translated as CATSDPGARNTGELFF.

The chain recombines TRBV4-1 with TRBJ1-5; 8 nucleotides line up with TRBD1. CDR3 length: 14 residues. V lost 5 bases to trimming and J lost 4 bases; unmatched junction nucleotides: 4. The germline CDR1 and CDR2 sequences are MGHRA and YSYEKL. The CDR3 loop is CASSKGTGNQPQHF. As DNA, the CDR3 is TGCGCCAGCAGCAAGGGGACAGGTAATCAGCCCCAGCATTTT.

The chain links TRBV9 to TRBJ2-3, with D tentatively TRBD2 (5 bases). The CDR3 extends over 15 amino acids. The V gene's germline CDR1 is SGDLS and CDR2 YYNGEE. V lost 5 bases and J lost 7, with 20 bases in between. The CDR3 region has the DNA TGTGCCAGCAGTTGGACCCGGTCGGGGTGGAATACGCAGTATTTT. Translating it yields CASSWTRSGWNTQYF.

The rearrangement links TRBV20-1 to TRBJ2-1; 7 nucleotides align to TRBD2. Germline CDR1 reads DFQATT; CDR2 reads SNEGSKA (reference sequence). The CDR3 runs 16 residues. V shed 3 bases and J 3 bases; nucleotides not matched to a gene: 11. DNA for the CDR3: TGCAGTGCTAGTAAAAGGGCGGGAGTCAACTACAATGAGCAGTTCTTC. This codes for CSASKRAGVNYNEQFF.

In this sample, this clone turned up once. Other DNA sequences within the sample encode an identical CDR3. The CDR3 sequence is CASSPGLAENTGELFF. The CDR3 DNA is TGTGCCAGCAGCCCGGGACTAGCGGAGAACACCGGGGAGCTGTTTTTT. V usage is TRBV11-3 and J usage is TRBJ2-2; TRBD2 matches 11 bases. Per germline, CDR1 SGHNT and CDR2 YENEEA. The CDR3 consists of 16 residues. The V and J ends lost 5 bases and 1 base, in that order; junction bases with no gene match: 3.

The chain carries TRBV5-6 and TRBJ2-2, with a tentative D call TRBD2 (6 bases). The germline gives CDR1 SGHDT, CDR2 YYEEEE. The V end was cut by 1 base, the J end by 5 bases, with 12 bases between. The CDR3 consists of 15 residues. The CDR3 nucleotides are TGTGCCAGCAGCTTGAACCGGGGGAGAACCGGGGAGCTGTTTTTT. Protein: CASSLNRGRTGELFF. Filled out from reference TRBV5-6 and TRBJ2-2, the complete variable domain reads DAGVTQSPTHLIKTRGQQVTLRCSPKSGHDTVSWYQQALGQGPQFIFQYYEEEERQRGNFPDRFSGHQFPNYSSELNVNALLLGDSALYLCASSLNRGRTGELFFGEGSRLTVL.

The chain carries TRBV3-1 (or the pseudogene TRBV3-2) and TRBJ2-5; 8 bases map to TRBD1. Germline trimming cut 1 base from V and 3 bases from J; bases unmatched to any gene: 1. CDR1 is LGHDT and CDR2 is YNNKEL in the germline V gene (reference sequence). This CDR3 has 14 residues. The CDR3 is CASSQGDRKETQYF. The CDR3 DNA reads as TGTGCCAGCAGCCAAGGGGACAGGAAAGAGACCCAGTACTTC.